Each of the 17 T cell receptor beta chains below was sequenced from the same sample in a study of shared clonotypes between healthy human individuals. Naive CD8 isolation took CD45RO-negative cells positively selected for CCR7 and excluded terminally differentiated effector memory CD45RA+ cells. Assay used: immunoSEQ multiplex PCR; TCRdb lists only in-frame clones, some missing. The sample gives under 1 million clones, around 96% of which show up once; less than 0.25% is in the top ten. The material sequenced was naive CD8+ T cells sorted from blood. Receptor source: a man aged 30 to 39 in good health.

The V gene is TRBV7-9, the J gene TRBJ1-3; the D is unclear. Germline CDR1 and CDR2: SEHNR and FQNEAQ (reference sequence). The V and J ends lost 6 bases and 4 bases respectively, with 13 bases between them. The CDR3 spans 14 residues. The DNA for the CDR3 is TGTGCCAGCAGTTCTATCTCCACAGGAAACACCATATATTTT. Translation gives CASSSISTGNTIYF.

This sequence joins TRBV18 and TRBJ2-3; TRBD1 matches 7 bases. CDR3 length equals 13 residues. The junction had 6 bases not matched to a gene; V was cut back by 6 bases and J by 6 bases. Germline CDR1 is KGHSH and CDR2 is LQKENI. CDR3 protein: CASSGTVKDTQYF. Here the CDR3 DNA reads TGTGCCAGCTCTGGGACAGTTAAGGATACGCAGTATTTT.

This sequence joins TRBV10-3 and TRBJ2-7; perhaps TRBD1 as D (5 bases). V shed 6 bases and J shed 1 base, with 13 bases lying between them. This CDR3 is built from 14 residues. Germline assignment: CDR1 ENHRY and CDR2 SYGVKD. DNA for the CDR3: TGTGCCATCAGAGCCTCAGGGTCTTCCTACGAGCAGTACTTC. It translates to CAIRASGSSYEQYF.

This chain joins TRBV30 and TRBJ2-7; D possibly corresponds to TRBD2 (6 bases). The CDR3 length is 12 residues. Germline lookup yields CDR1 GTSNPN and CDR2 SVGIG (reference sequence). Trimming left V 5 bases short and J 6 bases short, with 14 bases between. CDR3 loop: CAWGTGPLEQYF. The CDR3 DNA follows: TGTGCCTGGGGGACTGGTCCCCTCGAGCAGTACTTC. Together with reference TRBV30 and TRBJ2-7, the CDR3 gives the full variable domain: SQTIHQWPATLVQPVGSPLSLECTVEGTSNPNLYWYRQAAGRGLQLLFYSVGIGQISSEVPQNLSASRPQDRQFILSSKKLLLSDSGFYLCAWGTGPLEQYFGPGTRLTVT.

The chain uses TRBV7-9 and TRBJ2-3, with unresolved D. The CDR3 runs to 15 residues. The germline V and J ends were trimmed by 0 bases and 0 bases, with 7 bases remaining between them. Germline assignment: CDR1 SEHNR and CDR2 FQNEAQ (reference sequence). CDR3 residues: CASSLAPTSTDTQYF. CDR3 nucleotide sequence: TGTGCCAGCAGCTTAGCCCCAACTAGCACAGATACGCAGTATTTT.

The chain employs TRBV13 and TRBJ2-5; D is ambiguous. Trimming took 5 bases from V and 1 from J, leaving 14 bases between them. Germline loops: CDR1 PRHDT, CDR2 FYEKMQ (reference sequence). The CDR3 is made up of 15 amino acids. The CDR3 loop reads CASSPRSTSQETQYF. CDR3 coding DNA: TGTGCCAGCAGCCCGCGTTCGACTTCCCAAGAGACCCAGTACTTC.

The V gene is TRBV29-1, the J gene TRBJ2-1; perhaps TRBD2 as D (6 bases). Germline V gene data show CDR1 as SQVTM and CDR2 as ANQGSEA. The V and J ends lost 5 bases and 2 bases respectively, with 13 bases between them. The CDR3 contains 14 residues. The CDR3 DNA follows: TGCAGCGTTAACCCCGGGACTCCCTACAATGAGCAGTTCTTC. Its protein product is CSVNPGTPYNEQFF.

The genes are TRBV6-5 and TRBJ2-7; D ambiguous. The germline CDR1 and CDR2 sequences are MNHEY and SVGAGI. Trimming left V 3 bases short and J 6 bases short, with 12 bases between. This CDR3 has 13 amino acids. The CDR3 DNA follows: TGTGCCAGCAGTTATGTTTTGGGTTCCGAGCAGTACTTC. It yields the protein CASSYVLGSEQYF.

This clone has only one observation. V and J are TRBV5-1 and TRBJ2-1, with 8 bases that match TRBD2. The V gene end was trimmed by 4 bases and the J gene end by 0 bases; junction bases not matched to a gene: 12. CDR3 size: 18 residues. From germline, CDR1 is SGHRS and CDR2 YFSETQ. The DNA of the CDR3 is TGCGCCAGCAGCCCCGGAGGTAGCGGGATGAGCTCCTACAATGAGCAGTTCTTC. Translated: CASSPGGSGMSSYNEQFF.

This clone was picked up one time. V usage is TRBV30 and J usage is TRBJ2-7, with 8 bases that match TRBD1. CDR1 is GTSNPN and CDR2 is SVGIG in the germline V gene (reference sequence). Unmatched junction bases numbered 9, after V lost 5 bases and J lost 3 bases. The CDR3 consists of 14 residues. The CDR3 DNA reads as TGTGCCTGGCTAAAAAAGACAGGGGTCTACGAGCAGTACTTC. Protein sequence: CAWLKKTGVYEQYF.

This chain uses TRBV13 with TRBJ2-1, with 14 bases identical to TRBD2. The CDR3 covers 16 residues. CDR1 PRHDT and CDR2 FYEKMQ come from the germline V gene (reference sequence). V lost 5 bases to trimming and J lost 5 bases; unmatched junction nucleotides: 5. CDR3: CASSPGTSGRNNEQFF. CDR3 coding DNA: TGTGCCAGCAGCCCGGGGACTAGCGGGAGAAACAATGAGCAGTTCTTC.

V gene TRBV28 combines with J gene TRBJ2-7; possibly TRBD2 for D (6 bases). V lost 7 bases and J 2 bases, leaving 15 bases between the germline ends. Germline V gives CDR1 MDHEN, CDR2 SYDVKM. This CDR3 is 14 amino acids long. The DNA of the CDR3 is TGTGCCAGCACCCGGGGGTATGAAACCTACGAGCAGTACTTC. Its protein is CASTRGYETYEQYF. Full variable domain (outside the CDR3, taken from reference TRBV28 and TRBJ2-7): DVKVTQSSRYLVKRTGEKVFLECVQDMDHENMFWYRQDPGLGLRLIYFSYDVKMKEKGDIPEGYSVSREKKERFSLILESASTNQTSMYLCASTRGYETYEQYFGPGTRLTVT.

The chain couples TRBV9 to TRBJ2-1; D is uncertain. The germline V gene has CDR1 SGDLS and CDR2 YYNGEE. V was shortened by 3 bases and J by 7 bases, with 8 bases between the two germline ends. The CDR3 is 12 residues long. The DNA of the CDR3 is TGTGCCAGCAGCGGGCCCCTTAATGAGCAGTTCTTC. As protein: CASSGPLNEQFF. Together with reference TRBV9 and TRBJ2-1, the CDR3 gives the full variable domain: DSGVTQTPKHLITATGQRVTLRCSPRSGDLSVYWYQQSLDQGLQFLIQYYNGEERAKGNILERFSAQQFPDLHSELNLSSLELGDSALYFCASSGPLNEQFFGPGTRLTVL.

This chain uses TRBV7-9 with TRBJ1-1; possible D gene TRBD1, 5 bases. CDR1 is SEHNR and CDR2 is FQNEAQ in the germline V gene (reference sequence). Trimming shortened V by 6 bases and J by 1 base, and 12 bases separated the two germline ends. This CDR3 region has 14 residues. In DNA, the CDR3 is TGTGCCAGCAGTCCAGAGGGGAAGAACACTGAAGCTTTCTTT. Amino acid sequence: CASSPEGKNTEAFF. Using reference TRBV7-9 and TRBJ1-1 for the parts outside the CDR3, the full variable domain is DTGVSQNPRHKITKRGQNVTFRCDPISEHNRLYWYRQTLGQGPEFLTYFQNEAQLEKSRLLSDRFSAERPKGSFSTLEIQRTEQGDSAMYLCASSPEGKNTEAFFGQGTRLTVV.

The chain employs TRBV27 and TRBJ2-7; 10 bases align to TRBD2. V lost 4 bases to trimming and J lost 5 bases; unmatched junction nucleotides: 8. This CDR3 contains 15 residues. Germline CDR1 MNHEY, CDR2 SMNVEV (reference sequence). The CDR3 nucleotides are TGTGCCAGCAGTTCCCTAGCGGGAGTTGGGGACGAGCAGTACTTC. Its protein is CASSSLAGVGDEQYF.

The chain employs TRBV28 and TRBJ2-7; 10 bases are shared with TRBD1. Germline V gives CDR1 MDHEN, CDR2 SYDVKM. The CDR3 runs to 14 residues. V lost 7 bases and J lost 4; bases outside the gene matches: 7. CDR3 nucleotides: TGTGCCAGCACCATCGACAGGGGGCCTTACGAGCAGTACTTC. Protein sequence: CASTIDRGPYEQYF.

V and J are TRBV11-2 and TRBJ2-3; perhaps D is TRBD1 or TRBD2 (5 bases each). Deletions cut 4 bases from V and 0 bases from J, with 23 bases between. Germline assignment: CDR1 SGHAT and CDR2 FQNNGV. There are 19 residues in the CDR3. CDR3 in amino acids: CASSWNRDGGSWSTDTQYF. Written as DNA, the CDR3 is TGTGCCAGCAGCTGGAACCGGGACGGTGGCTCGTGGAGCACAGATACGCAGTATTTT.